This T cell receptor (beta chain) was identified during a study of metastatic and nonmetastatic thyroid tumors (dated by TCRdb to the early 2020s). Regarding the complete study: Repertoires from peripheral blood and from tumor or nodule tissue samples of malignant and benign thyroid patients were compared. Study-wide conclusions, independent of this receptor: In both blood and tumor samples, TCR beta diversity was reported to be significantly higher in malignant tumors than in benign nodules.

Comments on this clone: The clone's antigen remains unknown. A much larger clone lies one base from this, so it may be a read error. Other DNA sequences in this sample translate to the same CDR3.

From its cysteine to its phenylalanine, the CDR3 spans 17 amino acids. The DNA shown is the 51-base CDR3, in frame from base 1. Trimming at the junction amounts to 9 bases on V and 0 bases on J, and the germline ends lie 20 bases apart. The CDR1 and CDR2 encoded by the germline V gene are LGHNT and FRNRAP. The protocol used for the library was PCR. The listed sequencing device is Illumina HiSeq 4000. The TCR beta-chain CDR3 region of each patient was profiled by high-throughput sequencing. As for the authors' bioinformatics: CDR3 differences across clinicopathological groups were used to build a classifier for discriminating distant-metastatic papillary thyroid cancer patients. Repertoire diversity was assessed with the Shannon index, and tumor-blood repertoire similarity with the Morisita-Horn index. In-frame beta chains were kept once TCRdb had trimmed the public reads at Q25 with fastp and called clones with MiXCR. Clone size and V and J calls follow TCRdb, not the original study. This sample holds 45,000 to 65,000 clones; approximately 22% were observed only once. The ten largest make up 3.5% to 4.5% of the sample.

Before undergoing thyroid surgery, none of the patients had been given any kind of treatment. Using T-cell receptor beta sequencing, the researchers looked back retrospectively at clinical samples from patients, gathered between about 2012 and 2019. The sequence links TRBV12-5 to TRBJ2-2; no D gene is confidently identified. Sequencing used blood. The source of this sequence is a female donor with papillary thyroid cancer or a benign thyroid nodule (not recorded which). Some clones in this sample may be carry-over from other donors' samples. The DNA sequence follows: TGTGCTAGGGTGGCAGACGTTTTTATCGCGAACACCGGGGAGCTGTTTTTT. It is translated as CARVADVFIANTGELFF. Joined to the reference TRBV12-5 and TRBJ2-2 proteins, this CDR3 gives the full variable domain: DARVTQTPRHKVTEMGQEVTMRCQPILGHNTVFWYRQTMMQGLELLAYFRNRAPLDDSGMPKDRFSAEMPDATLATLKIQPSEPRDSAVYFCARVADVFIANTGELFFGEGSRLTVL.